Listed below are T cell receptor beta chains from one sample, sequenced in a study of cytomegalovirus exposure and HLA in healthy donors. The protocol was immunoSEQ multiplex PCR, while the TCRdb copy is restricted to in-frame clones and leaves out a portion. The table has about 140,000 clones, approximately 82% seen once. Material for sequencing was PBMCs. The receptors derive from a man aged 35-49 years in good health and CMV-seronegative. Each CDR3 is given with its conserved first and last residue. Fields, in order: V gene, J gene, clone size, D gene, CDR3 protein, CDR3 DNA. A D gene is named only where the DNA matches it firmly. Only part of the rows carry a size: once, few, many, or a class if the clone is expanded.

v_call: TRBV6-6
j_call: TRBJ1-4
clone_size: NA
d_call: NA
cdr3_aa: CAIGGGLGGNEKLFF
cdr3_nt: TGTGCCATTGGGGGGGGACTTGGCGGGAATGAAAAACTGTTTTTT

v_call: TRBV5-8
j_call: TRBJ2-7
clone_size: NA
d_call: TRBD1
cdr3_aa: CASSPRDRASSYEQYF
cdr3_nt: TGTGCCAGCAGCCCCCGGGACAGGGCGAGCTCCTACGAGCAGTACTTC

v_call: TRBV27
j_call: TRBJ2-3
clone_size: NA
d_call: TRBD2
cdr3_aa: CASTPGTSGTDTQYF
cdr3_nt: TGTGCCAGCACTCCCGGGACTAGCGGCACAGATACGCAGTATTTT

v_call: TRBV2
j_call: TRBJ1-2
clone_size: few
d_call: NA
cdr3_aa: CASSGQGNTYGYTF
cdr3_nt: TGTGCCAGCAGTGGGCAGGGGAATACCTATGGCTACACCTTC

v_call: TRBV30
j_call: TRBJ1-2
clone_size: NA
d_call: NA
cdr3_aa: CAWSPPVNYGYTF
cdr3_nt: TGTGCCTGGAGTCCCCCAGTTAACTATGGCTACACCTTC

v_call: TRBV5-1
j_call: TRBJ2-5
clone_size: NA
d_call: NA
cdr3_aa: CASSWGLQETQYF
cdr3_nt: TGCGCCAGCAGCTGGGGACTTCAAGAGACCCAGTACTTC

v_call: TRBV23-1
j_call: TRBJ2-7
clone_size: NA
d_call: NA
cdr3_aa: CATKQGPNYEQYF
cdr3_nt: TGCGCCACCAAACAGGGCCCTAACTACGAGCAGTACTTC

v_call: TRBV5-1
j_call: TRBJ2-3
clone_size: once
d_call: TRBD1
cdr3_aa: CASSLGGTGLPDTQYF
cdr3_nt: TGCGCCAGCAGCTTGGGCGGGACAGGGCTTCCAGATACGCAGTATTTT

v_call: TRBV11-3
j_call: TRBJ2-1
clone_size: NA
d_call: TRBD2
cdr3_aa: CASSLGGASGVYEQFF
cdr3_nt: TGTGCCAGCAGCTTAGGGGGAGCTAGCGGGGTCTATGAGCAGTTCTTC

v_call: TRBV7-6
j_call: TRBJ1-4
clone_size: NA
d_call: NA
cdr3_aa: CASSLAGDEKLFF
cdr3_nt: TGTGCCAGCAGCTTAGCGGGAGATGAAAAACTGTTTTTT

v_call: TRBV5-1
j_call: TRBJ1-4
clone_size: once
d_call: NA
cdr3_aa: CASSFYKVEDEKLFF
cdr3_nt: TGCGCCAGCAGCTTCTACAAGGTTGAGGATGAAAAACTGTTTTTT

v_call: TRBV6-5
j_call: TRBJ2-6
clone_size: NA
d_call: NA
cdr3_aa: CASSYGRDNVLTF
cdr3_nt: TGTGCCAGCAGTTACGGGCGGGACAACGTCCTGACTTTC

v_call: TRBV7-3
j_call: TRBJ2-3
clone_size: NA
d_call: NA
cdr3_aa: CASSPNRDTDTQYF
cdr3_nt: TGTGCCAGCAGCCCAAACCGGGACACAGATACGCAGTATTTT

v_call: TRBV1
j_call: TRBJ1-2
clone_size: NA
d_call: NA
cdr3_aa: CTSSQARDRATLGYTF
cdr3_nt: TGCACCAGCAGCCAAGCTAGGGACAGGGCTACATTAGGCTACACCTTC

v_call: TRBV2
j_call: TRBJ1-5
clone_size: NA
d_call: NA
cdr3_aa: CASSEGVYAYQPQHF
cdr3_nt: TGTGCCAGCAGTGAAGGAGTTTACGCCTATCAGCCCCAGCATTTT